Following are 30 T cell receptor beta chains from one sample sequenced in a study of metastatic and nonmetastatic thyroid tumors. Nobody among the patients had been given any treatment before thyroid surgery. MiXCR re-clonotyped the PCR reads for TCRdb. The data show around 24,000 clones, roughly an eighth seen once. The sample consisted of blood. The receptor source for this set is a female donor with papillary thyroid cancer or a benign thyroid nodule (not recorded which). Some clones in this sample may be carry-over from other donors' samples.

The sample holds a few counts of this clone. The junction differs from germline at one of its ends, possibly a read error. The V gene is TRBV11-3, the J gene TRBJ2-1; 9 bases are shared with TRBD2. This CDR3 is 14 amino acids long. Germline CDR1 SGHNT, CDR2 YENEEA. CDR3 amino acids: CVSNLAGEYNEQFF. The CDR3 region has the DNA TGTGTCAGCAACTTAGCGGGAGAGTACAATGAGCAGTTCTTC.

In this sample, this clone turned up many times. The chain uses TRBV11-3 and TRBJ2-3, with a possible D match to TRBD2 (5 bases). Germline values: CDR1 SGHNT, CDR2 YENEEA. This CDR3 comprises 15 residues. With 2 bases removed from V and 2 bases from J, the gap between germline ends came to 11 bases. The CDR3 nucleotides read TGTGCCAGCAGCTTAAGCGGAGATAACACAGATACGCAGTATTTT. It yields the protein CASSLSGDNTDTQYF.

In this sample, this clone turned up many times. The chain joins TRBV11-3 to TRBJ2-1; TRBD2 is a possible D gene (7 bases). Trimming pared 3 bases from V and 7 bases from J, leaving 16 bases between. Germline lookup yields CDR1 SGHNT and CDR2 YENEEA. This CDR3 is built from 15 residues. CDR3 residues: CASSFVSGGGNEQFF. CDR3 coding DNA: TGTGCCAGCAGCTTTGTCTCGGGGGGCGGGAATGAGCAGTTCTTC. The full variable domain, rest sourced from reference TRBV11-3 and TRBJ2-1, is EAGVVQSPRYKIIEKKQPVAFWCNPISGHNTLYWYLQNLGQGPELLIRYENEEAVDDSQLPKDRFSAERLKGVDSTLKIQPAELGDSAVYLCASSFVSGGGNEQFFGPGTRLTVL.

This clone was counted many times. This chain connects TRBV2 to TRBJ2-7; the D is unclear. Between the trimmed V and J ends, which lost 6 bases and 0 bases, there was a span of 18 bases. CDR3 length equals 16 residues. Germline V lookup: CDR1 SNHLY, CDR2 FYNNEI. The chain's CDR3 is CASRDAGVGGSYEQYF. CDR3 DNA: TGTGCCAGCAGGGACGCCGGAGTGGGTGGCTCCTACGAGCAGTACTTC.

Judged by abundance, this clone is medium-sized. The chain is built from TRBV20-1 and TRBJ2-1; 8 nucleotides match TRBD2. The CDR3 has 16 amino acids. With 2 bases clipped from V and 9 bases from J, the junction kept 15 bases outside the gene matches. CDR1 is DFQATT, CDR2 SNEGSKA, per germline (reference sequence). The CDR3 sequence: CSARTIAGGAGVEQFF. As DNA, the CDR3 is TGCAGTGCTAGAACCATAGCCGGGGGGGCCGGCGTTGAGCAGTTCTTC.

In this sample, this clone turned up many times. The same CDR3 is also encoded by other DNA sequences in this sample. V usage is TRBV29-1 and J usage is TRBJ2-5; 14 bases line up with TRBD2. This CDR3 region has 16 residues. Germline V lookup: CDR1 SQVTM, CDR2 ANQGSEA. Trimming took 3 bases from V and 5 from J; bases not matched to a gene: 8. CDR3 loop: CSVDKGLAGVGETQYF. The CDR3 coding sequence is TGCAGCGTTGACAAGGGACTAGCGGGAGTGGGTGAGACCCAGTACTTC.

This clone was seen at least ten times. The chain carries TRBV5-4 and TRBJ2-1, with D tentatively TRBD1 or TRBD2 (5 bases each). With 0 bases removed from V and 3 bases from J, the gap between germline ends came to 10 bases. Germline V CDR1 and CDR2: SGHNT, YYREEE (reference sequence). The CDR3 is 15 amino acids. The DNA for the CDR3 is TGTGCCAGCAGCTTGGTCGGGGCAAACTACAATGAGCAGTTCTTC. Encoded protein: CASSLVGANYNEQFF.

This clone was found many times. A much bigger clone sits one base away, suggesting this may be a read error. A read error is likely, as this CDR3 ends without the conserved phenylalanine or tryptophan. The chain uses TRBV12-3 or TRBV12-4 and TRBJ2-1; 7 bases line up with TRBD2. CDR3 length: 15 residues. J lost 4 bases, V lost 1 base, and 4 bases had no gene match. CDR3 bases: TGTGCCAGCAGTTTAGAGGCTAGCGGTTACAATGAGCAGTTCCTC. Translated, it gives CASSLEASGYNEQFL.

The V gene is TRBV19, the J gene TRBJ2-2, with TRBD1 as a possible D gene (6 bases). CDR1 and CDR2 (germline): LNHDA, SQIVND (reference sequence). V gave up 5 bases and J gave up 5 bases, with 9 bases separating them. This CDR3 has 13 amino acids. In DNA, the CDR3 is TGTGCCAGTAGTTGGACAGAGACCGGGGAGCTGTTTTTT. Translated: CASSWTETGELFF.

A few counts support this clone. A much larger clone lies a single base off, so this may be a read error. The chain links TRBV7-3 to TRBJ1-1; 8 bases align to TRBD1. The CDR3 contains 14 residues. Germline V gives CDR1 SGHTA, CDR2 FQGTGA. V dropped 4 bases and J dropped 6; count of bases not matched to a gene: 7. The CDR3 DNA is TGTGCCAGCAGCTCAGGGGACAGGAGGGCTGAAGCTTTCTTT. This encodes CASSSGDRRAEAFF.

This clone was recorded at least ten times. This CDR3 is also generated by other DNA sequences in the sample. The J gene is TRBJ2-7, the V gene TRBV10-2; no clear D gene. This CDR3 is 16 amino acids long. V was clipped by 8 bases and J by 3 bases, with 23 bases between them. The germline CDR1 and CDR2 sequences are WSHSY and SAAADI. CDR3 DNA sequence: TGCGCCAGCCTTGACCTCAGGAAAATCCCTTTCTACGAGCAGTACTTC. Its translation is CASLDLRKIPFYEQYF.

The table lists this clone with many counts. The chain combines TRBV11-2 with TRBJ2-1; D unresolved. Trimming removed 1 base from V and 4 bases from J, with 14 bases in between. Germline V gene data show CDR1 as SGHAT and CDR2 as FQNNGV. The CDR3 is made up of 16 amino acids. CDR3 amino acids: CASSLGGQPSYNEQFF. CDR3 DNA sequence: TGTGCCAGCAGCTTAGGAGGTCAGCCTTCTTACAATGAGCAGTTCTTC.

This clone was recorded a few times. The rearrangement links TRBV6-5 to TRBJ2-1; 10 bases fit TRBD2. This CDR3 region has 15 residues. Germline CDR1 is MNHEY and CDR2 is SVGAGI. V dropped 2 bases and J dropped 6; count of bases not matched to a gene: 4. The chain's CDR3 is CASSYLAGASNEQFF. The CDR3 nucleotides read TGTGCCAGCAGTTACCTAGCGGGAGCTTCCAATGAGCAGTTCTTC.

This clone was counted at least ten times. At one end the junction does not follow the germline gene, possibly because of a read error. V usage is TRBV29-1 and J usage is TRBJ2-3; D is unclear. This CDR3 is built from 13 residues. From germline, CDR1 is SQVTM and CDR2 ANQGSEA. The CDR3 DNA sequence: TGCAGCGTTGACTCGGAGAGCACAGATACGCTGTATTTT. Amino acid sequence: CSVDSESTDTLYF.

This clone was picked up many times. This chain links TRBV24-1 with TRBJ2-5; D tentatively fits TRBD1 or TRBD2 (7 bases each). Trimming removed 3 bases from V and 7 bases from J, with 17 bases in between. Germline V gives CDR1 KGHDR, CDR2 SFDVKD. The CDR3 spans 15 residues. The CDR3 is CATSDVRGPGGTQYF. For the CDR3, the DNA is TGTGCCACCAGTGATGTGAGGGGGCCGGGGGGGACCCAGTACTTC.

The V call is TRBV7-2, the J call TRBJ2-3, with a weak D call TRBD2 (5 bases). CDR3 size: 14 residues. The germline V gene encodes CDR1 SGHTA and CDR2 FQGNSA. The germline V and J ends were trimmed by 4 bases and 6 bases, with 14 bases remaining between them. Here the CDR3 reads CASSSPPRADTQYF. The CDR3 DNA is TGTGCCAGCAGCTCCCCGCCGCGGGCGGATACGCAGTATTTT.

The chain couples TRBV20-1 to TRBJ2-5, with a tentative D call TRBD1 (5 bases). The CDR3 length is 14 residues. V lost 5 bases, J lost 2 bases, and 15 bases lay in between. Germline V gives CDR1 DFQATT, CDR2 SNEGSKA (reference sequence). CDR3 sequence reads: CSAGEIGVQETQYF. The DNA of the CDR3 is TGCAGTGCTGGGGAAATAGGGGTTCAAGAGACCCAGTACTTC.

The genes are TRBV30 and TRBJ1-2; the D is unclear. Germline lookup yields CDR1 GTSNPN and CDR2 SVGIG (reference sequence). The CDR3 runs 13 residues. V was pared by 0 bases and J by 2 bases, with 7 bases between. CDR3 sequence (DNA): TGTGCCTGGAGTGTAGTTTTAAACTATGGCTACACCTTC. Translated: CAWSVVLNYGYTF.

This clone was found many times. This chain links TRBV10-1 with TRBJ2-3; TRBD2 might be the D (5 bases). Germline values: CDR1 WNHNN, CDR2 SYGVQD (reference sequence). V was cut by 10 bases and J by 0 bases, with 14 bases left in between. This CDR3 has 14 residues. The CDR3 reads CATRPGYSTDTQYF. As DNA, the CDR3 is TGCGCCACCCGCCCGGGGTATAGCACAGATACGCAGTATTTT.

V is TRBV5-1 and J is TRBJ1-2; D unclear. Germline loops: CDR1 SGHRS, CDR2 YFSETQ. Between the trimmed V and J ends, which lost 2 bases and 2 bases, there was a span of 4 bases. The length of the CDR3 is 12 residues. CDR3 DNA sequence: TGCGCCAGCAGCTTTTTAAACTATGGCTACACCTTC. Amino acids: CASSFLNYGYTF. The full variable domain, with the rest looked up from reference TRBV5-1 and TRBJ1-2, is KAGVTQTPRYLIKTRGQQVTLSCSPISGHRSVSWYQQTPGQGLQFLFEYFSETQRNKGNFPGRFSGRQFSNSRSEMNVSTLELGDSALYLCASSFLNYGYTFGSGTRLTVV.

The CDR3 protein is CSVHRIGQETQYF. The CDR3 coding sequence is TGCAGTGTTCACCGTATAGGCCAAGAGACCCAGTACTTC. The V call is TRBV20-1, the J call TRBJ2-5; D uncertain. The germline CDR1 and CDR2 sequences are DFQATT and SNEGSKA (reference sequence). V was cut by 7 bases and J by 1 base, with 13 bases left in between. This CDR3 comprises 13 residues.

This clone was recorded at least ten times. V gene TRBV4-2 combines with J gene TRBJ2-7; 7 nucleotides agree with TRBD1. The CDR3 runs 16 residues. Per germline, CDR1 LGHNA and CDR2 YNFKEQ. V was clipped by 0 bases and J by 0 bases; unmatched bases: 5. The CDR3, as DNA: TGTGCCAGCAGCCAAGAAGGGACAGCTAACTCCTACGAGCAGTACTTC. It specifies CASSQEGTANSYEQYF.

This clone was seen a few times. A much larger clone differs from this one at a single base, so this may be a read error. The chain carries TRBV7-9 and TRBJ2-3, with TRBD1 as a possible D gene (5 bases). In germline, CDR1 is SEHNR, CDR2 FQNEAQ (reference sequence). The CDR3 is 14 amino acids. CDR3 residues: CASSFSDRTGTQYF. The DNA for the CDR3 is TGTGCCAGCAGCTTCTCGGACCGCACAGGTACGCAGTATTTT. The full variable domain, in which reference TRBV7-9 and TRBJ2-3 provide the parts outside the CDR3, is DTGVSQNPRHKITKRGQNVTFRCDPISEHNRLYWYRQTLGQGPEFLTYFQNEAQLEKSRLLSDRFSAERPKGSFSTLEIQRTEQGDSAMYLCASSFSDRTGTQYFGPGTRLTVL.

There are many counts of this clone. The CDR3 reads CASRLGTGGNNEQFF. The DNA of the CDR3 is TGTGCCAGTAGGCTAGGGACAGGGGGGAACAATGAGCAGTTCTTC. The rearrangement uses TRBV19 and TRBJ2-1, with 11 bases aligning to TRBD1. The CDR3 totals 15 residues. J lost 5 bases, V lost 6 bases, and 6 bases had no gene match. Germline-derived CDR1 and CDR2 are LNHDA and SQIVND (reference sequence).

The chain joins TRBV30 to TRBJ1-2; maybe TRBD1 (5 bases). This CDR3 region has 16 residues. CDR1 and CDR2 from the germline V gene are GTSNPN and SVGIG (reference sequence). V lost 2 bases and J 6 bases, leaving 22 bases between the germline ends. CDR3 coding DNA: TGTGCCTGGAGTCCCCGGGAGGGGTTGGGTTGGGATGGCTACACCTTC. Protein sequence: CAWSPREGLGWDGYTF.

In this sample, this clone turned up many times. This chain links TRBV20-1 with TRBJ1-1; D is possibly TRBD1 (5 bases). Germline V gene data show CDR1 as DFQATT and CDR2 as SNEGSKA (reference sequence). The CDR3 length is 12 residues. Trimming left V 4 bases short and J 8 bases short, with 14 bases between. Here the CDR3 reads CSAKALQVEAFF. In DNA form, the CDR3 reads TGCAGTGCTAAGGCCTTACAGGTAGAAGCTTTCTTT.

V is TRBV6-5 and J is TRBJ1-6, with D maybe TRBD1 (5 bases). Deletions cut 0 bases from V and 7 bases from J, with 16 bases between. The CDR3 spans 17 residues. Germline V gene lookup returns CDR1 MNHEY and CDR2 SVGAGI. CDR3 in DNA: TGTGCCAGCAGTTACTCGACAGTCAAACAACGGAATTCACCCCTCCACTTT. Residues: CASSYSTVKQRNSPLHF.

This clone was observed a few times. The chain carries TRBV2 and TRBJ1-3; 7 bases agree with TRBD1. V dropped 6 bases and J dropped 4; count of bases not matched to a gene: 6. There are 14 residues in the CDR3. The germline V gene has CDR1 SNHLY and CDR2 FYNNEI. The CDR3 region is CASSPGTVGNTIYF. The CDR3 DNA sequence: TGTGCCAGCAGCCCCGGGACAGTCGGAAACACCATATATTTT.

The CDR3 coding sequence is TGTGCCAGCAGAAGGATGCCAGGATCGAGCGGGAGGGACTCTTACGAGCAGTACTTC. Encoded protein: CASRRMPGSSGRDSYEQYF. The genes are TRBV6-2 or TRBV6-3 and TRBJ2-7, with 10 bases that match TRBD2. The trim removed 6 bases at V and 4 bases at J, leaving 21 bases unmatched. CDR1 and CDR2 (germline): MNHEY, SVGEGT. CDR3 size: 19 residues.

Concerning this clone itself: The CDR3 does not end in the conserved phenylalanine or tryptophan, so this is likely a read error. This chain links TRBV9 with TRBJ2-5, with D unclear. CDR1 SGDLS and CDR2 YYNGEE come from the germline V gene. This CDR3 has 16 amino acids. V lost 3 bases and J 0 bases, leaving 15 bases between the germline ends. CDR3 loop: CASSAGSAPYQETQYL. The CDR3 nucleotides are TGTGCCAGCAGCGCTGGTTCGGCCCCGTACCAAGAGACCCAGTACCTC.